This TCR beta chain was recorded in a study of cytomegalovirus exposure and HLA in healthy donors. Study results and caveats: Cytomegalovirus association was assigned to around 150 TCR beta chains.

The PCR made use of 60 Vbeta and 13 Jbeta primers. Generated by immunoSEQ multiplex PCR, the TCRdb table keeps only in-frame clones and is missing some. The sample records 130,000 or so clones, approximately 80% being singletons. The V segment lost 6 bases and the J segment 7 bases; nucleotides outside the gene matches: 8. Germline-derived CDR1 and CDR2 are SGHNT and YYREEE (reference sequence). CDR3 length equals 15 residues. This clone was detected only a few times. Its antigen is not identified. The rearrangement joins TRBV5-4 to TRBJ1-6, with 9 positions matching TRBD1. The source of this sequence is a man aged 25 to 40 in good health and CMV-seronegative. The sample taken for sequencing was PBMCs. CDR3 region: CASTRGQGKNSPLHF. The CDR3 DNA reads as TGTGCCAGCACCCGGGGACAGGGCAAGAATTCACCCCTCCACTTT.